The 24 T cell receptor beta chains below all came from one sample that was sequenced in a study of blood T cells in healthy people across ages. The use of a sample-barcoded 5' primer and a J-beta primer mix characterized a second PCR of roughly 7 to 12 cycles. Each CDR3 protein gets one entry after TCRdb re-called the 5' RACE reads with MiXCR. In the table there are some 1.4 million distinct CDR3 sequences, about 43% of which are singletons. Material: blood. These receptors originate from a woman aged 18-29 years in good health.

V and J are TRBV20-1 and TRBJ2-5; 16 bases align to TRBD2. Germline CDR1 is DFQATT and CDR2 is SNEGSKA (reference sequence). The CDR3 has 16 amino acids. Losses at the gene ends were 4 bases for V and 5 bases for J; bases not matched to a gene: 7. CDR3 protein: CSAKGTSGGAWETQYF. The CDR3 DNA reads as TGCAGTGCTAAGGGGACTAGCGGGGGGGCCTGGGAGACCCAGTACTTC.

This clonotype was detected ten times or more. This sequence joins TRBV7-2 and TRBJ2-3; 13 nucleotides match TRBD2. The ends lost 1 base at V and 1 base at J; junction bases unmatched: 5. Per germline, CDR1 SGHTA and CDR2 FQGNSA. This CDR3 contains 18 residues. In DNA form, the CDR3 reads TGTGCCAGCAGCTTAGGAGGACTAGCGGGAGCGGGCACAGATACGCAGTATTTT. This encodes CASSLGGLAGAGTDTQYF. Full variable domain (outside the CDR3, taken from reference TRBV7-2 and TRBJ2-3): GAGVSQSPSNKVTEKGKDVELRCDPISGHTALYWYRQSLGQGLEFLIYFQGNSAPDKSGLPSDRFSAERTGGSVSTLTIQRTQQEDSAVYLCASSLGGLAGAGTDTQYFGPGTRLTVL.

The rearrangement uses TRBV12-3 or TRBV12-4 and TRBJ1-2; TRBD1 aligns across 8 bases. CDR3 length: 14 amino acids. After removal of 5 bases from V and 4 bases from J, the junction contained 6 bases not matched to a gene. The CDR3, as DNA: TGTGCCAGCAGTGTGCAGGGGGCCGGCTATGGCTACACCTTC. The encoded protein is CASSVQGAGYGYTF.

As for this clonotype: A read error may account for a junction end that differs from germline. The CDR3 region has the DNA TGCGCCAGCAGCTTGGCGACTAGCGGGGGGTACAATGAGCAGTTCTTC. This translates into CASSLATSGGYNEQFF. The genes are TRBV7-6 and TRBJ2-1; the match to TRBD2 covers 13 bases. There are 16 residues in the CDR3. Germline assignment: CDR1 SGHVS and CDR2 FNYEAQ.

The chain recombines TRBV7-6 with TRBJ2-7, with 8 bases identical to TRBD1. The V gene's germline CDR1 is SGHVS and CDR2 FNYEAQ. The length of the CDR3 is 15 residues. Trimming cost V 1 base and J 6 bases; bases outside gene matches: 8. CDR3 in amino acids: CASSLGQGHALEQYF. CDR3 nucleotides: TGTGCCAGCAGCTTAGGACAGGGGCACGCTCTCGAGCAGTACTTC.

This clonotype came up a few times. The chain carries TRBV27 and TRBJ1-2, with D uncertain. Germline CDR1 is MNHEY and CDR2 is SMNVEV (reference sequence). V gave up 0 bases and J gave up 4 bases, with 12 bases separating them. The CDR3 runs to 15 residues. The CDR3 protein is CASSLSITPSYGYTF. As DNA, the CDR3 is TGTGCCAGCAGTTTATCGATCACCCCTAGCTATGGCTACACCTTC.

This clonotype has a handful of counts. J is TRBJ2-1 and V is TRBV21-1; the table's TRBD1 call for D was not verified on the DNA. TRBV21-1 is a pseudogene locus. This CDR3 has 16 amino acids. The CDR3 DNA sequence: TGTGCCAGCAGCAATAAGGACAGGGTATTCTACAATGAGCAGTTCTTC. Translation gives CASSNKDRVFYNEQFF.

The rearrangement links TRBV12-3 or TRBV12-4 to TRBJ2-1; 9 nucleotides line up with TRBD2. The CDR3 has 13 amino acids. The trim removed 7 bases at V and 4 bases at J, leaving 2 bases unmatched. This CDR3 reads CASKREAYNEQFF. DNA for the CDR3: TGTGCCAGCAAGCGGGAGGCATACAATGAGCAGTTCTTC.

This clonotype showed up just once. The rearrangement uses TRBV4-1 and TRBJ2-5; TRBD2 agrees at 9 bases. Per the germline V gene, CDR1 is MGHRA and CDR2 is YSYEKL. CDR3 length equals 17 residues. The trim removed 4 bases at V and 3 bases at J, leaving 12 bases unmatched. CDR3 bases: TGCGCCAGCAGCCTGCCCGCCGGGACTAGCTTTGAAGAGACCCAGTACTTC. Translated: CASSLPAGTSFEETQYF.

On this clonotype itself: This may arise from a read error, as a much more abundant clone is one base away. The chain links TRBV3-1 to TRBJ2-7; D is ambiguous. V shed 4 bases and J shed 5 bases, with 15 bases lying between them. The CDR3 runs 14 residues. CDR1 and CDR2 from the germline V gene are LGHDT and YNNKEL (reference sequence). The CDR3 coding sequence is TGTGCCAGCAGCCTGCAAGGCGGCAGCGACGAGCAGTACTTC. It specifies CASSLQGGSDEQYF.

This clonotype was detected a few times. The rearrangement links TRBV15 to TRBJ2-1, with 8 positions matching TRBD2. The V and J ends lost 8 bases and 3 bases, in that order; junction bases with no gene match: 6. CDR1 is LNHNV, CDR2 YYDKDF, per germline (reference sequence). CDR3 size: 14 residues. The CDR3: CATGRTSHYNEQFF. The CDR3 DNA is TGTGCCACCGGAAGGACTAGCCACTACAATGAGCAGTTCTTC. The full variable domain, rest sourced from reference TRBV15 and TRBJ2-1, is DAMVIQNPRYQVTQFGKPVTLSCSQTLNHNVMYWYQQKSSQAPKLLFHYYDKDFNNEADTPDNFQSRRPNTSFCFLDIRSPGLGDTAMYLCATGRTSHYNEQFFGPGTRLTVL.

The chain recombines TRBV20-1 with TRBJ1-3; no clear D gene. Germline CDR1 and CDR2: DFQATT and SNEGSKA (reference sequence). CDR3 length: 13 residues. V was shortened by 5 bases and J by 0 bases, with 8 bases between the two germline ends. Here the CDR3 reads CSAYRASGNTIYF. CDR3 coding DNA: TGCAGTGCTTACCGGGCCTCTGGAAACACCATATATTTT.

This clonotype was detected only a few times. The chain recombines TRBV24-1 with TRBJ2-5; D may be TRBD1 (5 bases). The CDR3 consists of 15 residues. V lost 4 bases and J 5 bases, leaving 16 bases between the germline ends. The germline V gene encodes CDR1 KGHDR and CDR2 SFDVKD. The CDR3 DNA reads TGTGCCACCAGTGACCCCACAGGTATCCGGGAGACCCAGTACTTC. As protein: CATSDPTGIRETQYF.

The chain links TRBV25-1 to TRBJ2-5, with D maybe TRBD1 (5 bases). Gene TRBJ2-7 matches the end of the DNA better, so the J call may be wrong. The CDR3 has 15 amino acids. The germline CDR1 and CDR2 sequences are MGHDK and SYGVNS. The CDR3 DNA follows: TGTGCCAGCCGGCAGGGCCCCGGGCCTTCGGCCGAGCAGTACTTC. It translates to CASRQGPGPSAEQYF.

This chain joins TRBV12-3 or TRBV12-4 and TRBJ1-5; 7 positions agree with TRBD1. The V and J ends lost 8 bases and 6 bases, in that order; junction bases with no gene match: 13. CDR3 length equals 15 residues. As DNA, the CDR3 is TGTGCCAGCCGACCCAGCGAAGGGGGCGGTCAGCCCCAGCATTTT. It translates to CASRPSEGGGQPQHF.

The V and J genes are TRBV18 and TRBJ1-6, with no clear D. V was clipped by 2 bases and J by 8 bases, with 19 bases between them. The V gene's germline CDR1 is KGHSH and CDR2 LQKENI. CDR3 size: 17 residues. CDR3 nucleotide sequence: TGTGCCAGCTCACCAACCTCGGCCGGGTTGACGGATTCACCCCTCCACTTT. This translates into CASSPTSAGLTDSPLHF.

This clonotype showed up just a few times. The CDR3 DNA sequence: TGTGCCACCAGCAGAGCACGGGCCTTATTGAACACTGAAGCTTTCTTT. Its translation: CATSRARALLNTEAFF. The chain couples TRBV15 to TRBJ1-1, with D unclear. Trimming pared 1 base from V and 0 bases from J, leaving 12 bases between. CDR1 LNHNV and CDR2 YYDKDF come from the germline V gene (reference sequence). This CDR3 contains 16 residues.

The genes are TRBV20-1 and TRBJ2-7; D not resolved. The germline CDR1 and CDR2 sequences are DFQATT and SNEGSKA (reference sequence). The CDR3 has 13 amino acids. Trimming removed 6 bases at V and 2 bases at J, with 14 bases between. The CDR3 DNA sequence: TGCAGTGCGGGTGAACAGAGTCCCTACGAGCAGTACTTC. Translated: CSAGEQSPYEQYF.

In the case of this clonotype: It may be a read error: a sequence one base away is much more abundant. The chain couples TRBV2 to TRBJ2-7; 7 bases align to TRBD1. This CDR3 has 15 amino acids. The germline gives CDR1 SNHLY, CDR2 FYNNEI. CDR3 nucleotides: TGTGCCAGCAGTGATGAACAGGGGAGCGCCTACGAGAAGTACTTC. It codes for CASSDEQGSAYEKYF.

J is TRBJ1-1 and V is TRBV12-3 or TRBV12-4; 10 bases line up with TRBD1. V shed 5 bases and J 8 bases; nucleotides not matched to a gene: 5. The CDR3 sequence is 13 residues long. The CDR3 DNA sequence: TGTGCCAGCAGTATACGACAGGGGGCAGAAGCTTTCTTT. Amino acid sequence: CASSIRQGAEAFF.

This clonotype turned up a few times. The chain combines TRBV7-9 with TRBJ2-7; TRBD2 is a possible D gene (5 bases). Germline V gene sequence: CDR1 SEHNR, CDR2 FQNEAQ (reference sequence). CDR3 length: 17 amino acids. Trimming took off 1 base at V and 0 bases at J, with 16 bases between the two ends. The CDR3 reads CASSLEIKRPSSYEQYF. The CDR3 DNA reads TGTGCCAGCAGCTTAGAAATTAAGCGGCCGTCCTCCTACGAGCAGTACTTC.

This clonotype was seen more than once but under ten times. V usage is TRBV4-1 and J usage is TRBJ2-3, with TRBD2 matching over 7 bases. Trimming removed 1 base from V and 1 base from J; junction bases left unmatched: 11. Germline CDR1 reads MGHRA; CDR2 reads YSYEKL. The CDR3 runs 18 residues. CDR3 region: CASSQVQLRGDGTDTQYF. CDR3 in DNA: TGCGCCAGCAGCCAAGTCCAACTACGGGGGGACGGCACAGATACGCAGTATTTT.

This clonotype was found once. This rearrangement joins TRBV20-1 to TRBJ1-2; D is undetermined. The CDR3 is 13 residues long. Germline lookup yields CDR1 DFQATT and CDR2 SNEGSKA (reference sequence). V lost 0 bases and J lost 1, with 6 bases in between. The CDR3 spells CSARDNGNYGYTF. As DNA, the CDR3 is TGCAGTGCTAGAGACAACGGTAACTATGGCTACACCTTC.

This clonotype was counted a single time. V usage is TRBV4-1 and J usage is TRBJ2-5; TRBD2 might be the D (7 bases). Trimming removed 2 bases at V and 11 bases at J, with 21 bases between. CDR3 length equals 15 residues. Per the germline V gene, CDR1 is MGHRA and CDR2 is YSYEKL. DNA for the CDR3: TGCGCCAGCAGCCAATTAACGGGGGGCTACAATGAGCAGTACTTC. Its protein product is CASSQLTGGYNEQYF.